This T cell receptor beta chain was sequenced in a study of cytomegalovirus exposure and HLA in healthy donors. Points on this clone: Antigen specificity is unknown.

Trimming cost V 6 bases and J 9 bases, with 18 bases left between them. CDR1 is MNHNY, CDR2 SVGAGI, per germline (reference sequence). The CDR3 runs to 14 residues. Nominal health characterized the donors when sampled, though unrecorded immune exposures were likely. This PCR relied on a set of 60 Vbeta primers and 13 Jbeta primers. Profiled with immunoSEQ multiplex PCR; TCRdb holds only in-frame clones, not every one. The sample shows about 55,000 clones, 70% to 80% of them seen only once. General study results and limits: What a later analysis showed was that several of the most significant clusters appeared linked to common viral pathogens. Later analysis found that TCR beta chains associated with HLA were more clonally expanded than other, equally common chains. Per published accounts, TCR beta sequences correctly predicted the HLA-A and HLA-B alleles of most subjects.

The sequenced material came from PBMCs. This clonotype originated in a female donor in good health and CMV-seronegative. The genes are TRBV6-6 and TRBJ1-5; maybe TRBD1 (6 bases). The CDR3: CASRRDKGGRPQHF. The CDR3 nucleotides read TGTGCCAGCAGGCGGGACAAGGGGGGGAGGCCCCAGCATTTT.